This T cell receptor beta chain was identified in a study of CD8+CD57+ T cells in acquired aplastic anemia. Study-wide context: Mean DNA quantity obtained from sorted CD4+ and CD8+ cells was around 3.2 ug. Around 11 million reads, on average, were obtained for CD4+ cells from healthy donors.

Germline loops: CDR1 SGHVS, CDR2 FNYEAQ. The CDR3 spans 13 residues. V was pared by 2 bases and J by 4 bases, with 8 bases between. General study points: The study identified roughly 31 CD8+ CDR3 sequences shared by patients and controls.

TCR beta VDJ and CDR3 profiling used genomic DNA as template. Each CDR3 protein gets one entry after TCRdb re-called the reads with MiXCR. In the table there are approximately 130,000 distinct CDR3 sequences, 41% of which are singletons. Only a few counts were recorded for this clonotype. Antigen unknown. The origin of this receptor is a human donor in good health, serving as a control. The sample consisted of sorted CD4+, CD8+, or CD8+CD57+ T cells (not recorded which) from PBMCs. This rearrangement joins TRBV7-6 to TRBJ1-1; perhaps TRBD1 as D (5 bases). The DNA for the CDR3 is TGTGCCAGCAGCTTAACAGGACCCACTGAAGCTTTCTTT. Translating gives CASSLTGPTEAFF.